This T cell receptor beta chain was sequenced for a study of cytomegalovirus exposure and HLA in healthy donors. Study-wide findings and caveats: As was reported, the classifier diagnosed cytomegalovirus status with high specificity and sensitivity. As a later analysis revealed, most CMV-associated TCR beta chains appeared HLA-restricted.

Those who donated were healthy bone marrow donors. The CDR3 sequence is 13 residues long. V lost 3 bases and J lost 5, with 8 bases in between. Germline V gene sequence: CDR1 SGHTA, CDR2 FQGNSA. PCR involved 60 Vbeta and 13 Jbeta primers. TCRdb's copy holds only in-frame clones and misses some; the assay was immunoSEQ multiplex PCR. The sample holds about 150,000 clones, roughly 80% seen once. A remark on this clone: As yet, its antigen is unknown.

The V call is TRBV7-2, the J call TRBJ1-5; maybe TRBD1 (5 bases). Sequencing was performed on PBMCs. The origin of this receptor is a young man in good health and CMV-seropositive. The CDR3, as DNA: TGTGCCAGCAGCTTGCAGGGCGATCAGCCCCAGCATTTT. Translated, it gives CASSLQGDQPQHF.